These 31 T cell receptor beta chains were all obtained from the same sample, sequenced in a study of immune evolution from preneoplasia to lung adenocarcinoma. This table comes from immunoSEQ multiplex PCR, and its TCRdb copy is limited to in-frame clones, with some not included. The profile shows about 3,200 clones, 80% of them singletons. Sequenced sample: FFPE adjacent normal lung tissue. The origin of the receptors is a donor aged 70 or over with lung adenocarcinoma.

V and J are TRBV6-5 and TRBJ2-7, with D tentatively TRBD1 (6 bases). The CDR3 runs to 14 residues. CDR1 MNHEY and CDR2 SVGAGI come from the germline V gene. V was shortened by 5 bases and J by 4 bases, with 15 bases between the two germline ends. The CDR3 reads CASSVDRRQYEQYF. The CDR3 DNA reads TGTGCCAGCAGTGTAGACAGGAGGCAATACGAGCAGTACTTC.

The rearrangement joins TRBV9 to TRBJ2-1; maybe TRBD2 (6 bases). The V gene lost 0 bases and the J gene lost 4 bases, with 11 bases spanning the gap. The germline gives CDR1 SGDLS, CDR2 YYNGEE. CDR3 size: 15 residues. Here the CDR3 reads CASSVGGNSYNEQFF. The CDR3 DNA reads as TGTGCCAGCAGCGTAGGCGGGAATAGTTACAATGAGCAGTTCTTC.

The gene calls are TRBV6-5 and TRBJ2-7; D is unclear. Germline CDR1 is MNHEY and CDR2 is SVGAGI. The V end was cut by 2 bases, the J end by 3 bases, with 8 bases between. CDR3 length equals 13 residues. CDR3 in amino acids: CASSYTANYEQYF. The CDR3, as DNA: TGTGCCAGCAGTTACACAGCTAACTACGAGCAGTACTTC.

The chain recombines TRBV10-3 with TRBJ1-1; no clear D. Trimming shortened V by 3 bases and J by 1 base, and 12 bases separated the two germline ends. The CDR3 is 15 residues long. Germline loops: CDR1 ENHRY, CDR2 SYGVKD. The CDR3 DNA reads TGTGCCATCAGTGATCCGCTCTCGCCGAACACTGAAGCTTTCTTT. This encodes CAISDPLSPNTEAFF.

The CDR3 DNA follows: TGTGCCAGCAGCCTCCGTCCGGGCGGCCCCAGAAACACCATATATTTT. Residues: CASSLRPGGPRNTIYF. The chain couples TRBV7-2 to TRBJ1-3, with D uncertain. Germline V gene data show CDR1 as SGHTA and CDR2 as FQGNSA. There are 16 residues in the CDR3. V lost 5 bases and J 5 bases, leaving 19 bases between the germline ends.

J is TRBJ2-7 and V is TRBV2, with a possible D match to TRBD1 (6 bases). The CDR3 is made up of 14 amino acids. CDR1 is SNHLY and CDR2 is FYNNEI in the germline V gene. V shed 6 bases and J shed 5 bases, with 17 bases lying between them. The CDR3 DNA reads as TGTGCCAGCAGATCACAGGGAAACGTCAACGAGCAGTACTTC. Translating it yields CASRSQGNVNEQYF.

The chain recombines TRBV4-3 with TRBJ1-5; no reliable D call. The V end lost 5 bases, the J end lost 3 bases, and 8 bases lay between the germline ends. The CDR3 loop spans 13 amino acids. Germline CDR1 and CDR2: LGHNA and YSLEER. The CDR3 region has the DNA TGCGCCAGCAGCAGAAACCCCAATCAGCCCCAGCATTTT. Protein product: CASSRNPNQPQHF.

The V call is TRBV7-3, the J call TRBJ2-1; 15 bases are a match to TRBD2. Trimming took 2 bases from V and 4 from J; bases not matched to a gene: 3. The CDR3 extends over 17 amino acids. Germline CDR1 reads SGHTA; CDR2 reads FQGTGA. Written as DNA, the CDR3 is TGTGCCAGCAGCTTATCCGGACTAGCGGGAGGGTACAATGAGCAGTTCTTC. This codes for CASSLSGLAGGYNEQFF.

The chain is built from TRBV6-1 and TRBJ1-3; 8 bases align to TRBD1. The germline gives CDR1 MNHNS, CDR2 SASEGT. V was pared by 7 bases and J by 4 bases, with 6 bases of the junction left unmatched. The CDR3 is 14 amino acids. The CDR3, as DNA: TGTGCCAGCAACCGAAGGGACAGGGGAAACACCATATATTTT. Translated, it gives CASNRRDRGNTIYF.

This rearrangement joins TRBV4-3 to TRBJ2-2, with D maybe TRBD2 (6 bases). V was clipped by 0 bases and J by 0 bases, with 11 bases between them. CDR1 and CDR2 from the germline V gene are LGHNA and YSLEER. The CDR3 covers 17 residues. In DNA, the CDR3 is TGCGCCAGCAGCCAAGATCCGGGGGAGTCGAACACCGGGGAGCTGTTTTTT. Translating gives CASSQDPGESNTGELFF.

The chain has TRBV7-9 and TRBJ1-1; no firm D call. The V end lost 1 base, the J end lost 1 base, and 7 bases lay between the germline ends. Germline CDR1 reads SEHNR; CDR2 reads FQNEAQ (reference sequence). The CDR3 is 14 residues long. The CDR3 DNA sequence: TGTGCCAGCAGCTTAGTTCTCGGGAACACTGAAGCTTTCTTT. This gives the protein CASSLVLGNTEAFF.

The J gene is TRBJ2-5, the V gene TRBV18, with D possibly being TRBD1 (6 bases). Germline V gene lookup returns CDR1 KGHSH and CDR2 LQKENI. V shed 0 bases and J shed 1 base, with 9 bases lying between them. The CDR3 has 15 amino acids. The CDR3 spells CASSPPSGVQETQYF. In DNA, the CDR3 is TGTGCCAGCTCACCACCGTCAGGGGTCCAAGAGACCCAGTACTTC.

The count of this clone is one. This rearrangement joins TRBV11-2 to TRBJ1-2, with a tentative D call TRBD1 (5 bases). The ends were cut back, 2 bases at V and 0 bases at J, with 10 bases in the middle. Germline CDR1 reads SGHAT; CDR2 reads FQNNGV. This CDR3 has 15 residues. The CDR3 protein is CASSLNLGANYGYTF. As DNA, the CDR3 is TGTGCCAGCAGCTTAAACTTAGGGGCTAACTATGGCTACACCTTC. Full variable domain (outside the CDR3, taken from reference TRBV11-2 and TRBJ1-2): EAGVAQSPRYKIIEKRQSVAFWCNPISGHATLYWYQQILGQGPKLLIQFQNNGVVDDSQLPKDRFSAERLKGVDSTLKIQPAKLEDSAVYLCASSLNLGANYGYTFGSGTRLTVV.

The V gene is TRBV28, the J gene TRBJ1-5; D is perhaps TRBD1 (5 bases). Between the trimmed V and J ends, which lost 5 bases and 3 bases, there was a span of 23 bases. Germline-derived CDR1 and CDR2 are MDHEN and SYDVKM. This CDR3 comprises 18 residues. This chain's CDR3 is CASSTGTALRLTNQPQHF. In DNA form, the CDR3 reads TGTGCCAGCAGTACCGGGACGGCGCTTCGGCTGACCAATCAGCCCCAGCATTTT.

The J gene is TRBJ2-2, the V gene TRBV10-3; D is unclear. With 10 bases removed from V and 4 bases from J, the gap between germline ends came to 13 bases. The CDR3 consists of 13 residues. CDR1 ENHRY and CDR2 SYGVKD come from the germline V gene. The CDR3 DNA is TGTGCCACGAACTCCGTGGGCACCGGGGAGCTGTTTTTT. Protein product: CATNSVGTGELFF.

The V call is TRBV30, the J call TRBJ2-7; 9 nucleotides align to TRBD2. The CDR3 consists of 13 residues. The trim removed 0 bases at V and 7 bases at J, leaving 4 bases unmatched. Per the germline V gene, CDR1 is GTSNPN and CDR2 is SVGIG (reference sequence). Here the CDR3 DNA reads TGTGCCTGGAGTGTGATGCGGGGGGGAGAGCAGTACTTC. It specifies CAWSVMRGGEQYF.

The chain employs TRBV5-1 and TRBJ2-5; 8 bases are a match to TRBD2. The CDR3 is 14 residues long. CDR1 and CDR2 (germline): SGHRS, YFSETQ. Germline trimming cut 2 bases from V and 1 base from J; bases unmatched to any gene: 1. For the CDR3, the DNA is TGCGCCAGCAGCTTCAGCGGGGGCCAAGAGACCCAGTACTTC. It is translated as CASSFSGGQETQYF.

This chain connects TRBV4-1 to TRBJ1-3, with a weak D call TRBD1 (5 bases). The V gene lost 1 base and the J gene lost 0 bases, with 16 bases spanning the gap. CDR1 and CDR2 from the germline V gene are MGHRA and YSYEKL. The CDR3 runs to 18 residues. CDR3 amino acids: CASSQGGGRGFSGNTIYF. DNA for the CDR3: TGCGCCAGCAGCCAAGGTGGGGGTCGGGGATTCTCTGGAAACACCATATATTTT.

The V call is TRBV27, the J call TRBJ2-1; D not certain. V was trimmed by 7 bases and J by 5 bases, leaving 9 bases between them. Germline-derived CDR1 and CDR2 are MNHEY and SMNVEV (reference sequence). The CDR3 runs to 12 residues. The CDR3 sequence is CASTTDHNEQFF. The CDR3, as DNA: TGTGCCAGCACCACGGACCACAATGAGCAGTTCTTC.

The chain links TRBV7-9 to TRBJ1-5, with D possibly matching TRBD1 (6 bases). CDR3 length equals 17 residues. Germline loops: CDR1 SEHNR, CDR2 FQNEAQ (reference sequence). Trimming shortened V by 0 bases and J by 2 bases, and 14 bases separated the two germline ends. Here the CDR3 DNA reads TGTGCCAGCAGCTTAGCGGTGTCAGGGGTTCGCAATCAGCCCCAGCATTTT. Its protein is CASSLAVSGVRNQPQHF.

V is TRBV14 and J is TRBJ2-3, with D possibly matching TRBD2 (5 bases). The CDR3 runs 15 residues. Germline CDR1 SGHDN, CDR2 FVKESK. V was clipped by 2 bases and J by 3 bases, with 12 bases between them. The CDR3 region is CASSQWTSGTDTQYF. The DNA of the CDR3 is TGTGCCAGCAGCCAATGGACTTCGGGTACAGATACGCAGTATTTT.

In this sample, this clone turned up a few times. The sample holds other DNA sequences that translate to the same CDR3. The chain employs TRBV2 and TRBJ1-5; D is unclear. The V gene lost 6 bases and the J gene lost 2 bases, with 8 bases spanning the gap. Per germline, CDR1 SNHLY and CDR2 FYNNEI. The CDR3 contains 13 residues. The CDR3 sequence is CASRDNGNQPQHF. The CDR3 DNA sequence: TGTGCCAGCAGAGACAACGGCAATCAGCCCCAGCATTTT.

This chain links TRBV28 with TRBJ1-1; 7 bases line up with TRBD1. Germline trimming cut 10 bases from V and 4 bases from J; bases unmatched to any gene: 3. The CDR3 covers 11 residues. The germline V gene has CDR1 MDHEN and CDR2 SYDVKM. CDR3 loop: CATRGFTEAFF. The CDR3 DNA is TGTGCCACCAGGGGGTTCACTGAAGCTTTCTTT.

This chain connects TRBV4-2 to TRBJ1-2, with D hard to call. The CDR3 runs to 15 residues. CDR1 is LGHNA, CDR2 YNFKEQ, per germline. V shed 0 bases and J shed 6 bases, with 14 bases lying between them. The CDR3 here is CASSQEFQKADGYTF. In DNA, the CDR3 is TGTGCCAGCAGCCAAGAATTCCAGAAGGCAGATGGCTACACCTTC.

The chain combines TRBV5-4 with TRBJ2-7, with 11 bases fitting TRBD2. CDR3 size: 15 residues. Germline loops: CDR1 SGHNT, CDR2 YYREEE (reference sequence). Losses at the gene ends were 1 base for V and 4 bases for J; bases not matched to a gene: 4. CDR3 protein: CASSLTSGGEYEQYF. For the CDR3, the DNA is TGTGCCAGCAGCTTGACTAGCGGGGGAGAATACGAGCAGTACTTC.

This clone was recorded a few times. The gene calls are TRBV19 and TRBJ1-5, with no clear D. The CDR3 length is 16 residues. Trimming pared 6 bases from V and 7 bases from J, leaving 22 bases between. CDR1 is LNHDA, CDR2 SQIVND, per germline (reference sequence). Written as DNA, the CDR3 is TGTGCCAGTAGCTCATATTCGGGCCAGGAAGACCAGCCCCAGCATTTT. Its translation is CASSSYSGQEDQPQHF. Drawing the rest from reference TRBV19 and TRBJ1-5, the complete variable domain is DGGITQSPKYLFRKEGQNVTLSCEQNLNHDAMYWYRQDPGQGLRLIYYSQIVNDFQKGDIAEGYSVSREKKESFPLTVTSAQKNPTAFYLCASSSYSGQEDQPQHFGDGTRLSIL.

The chain combines TRBV7-2 with TRBJ1-5, with TRBD1 matching 9 bases. Unmatched junction bases numbered 1, after V lost 3 bases and J lost 1 base. The CDR3 runs to 15 residues. The germline V gene has CDR1 SGHTA and CDR2 FQGNSA. The CDR3 DNA reads TGTGCCAGCAGCTTCGACAGGGGGAGCAATCAGCCCCAGCATTTT. Its translation: CASSFDRGSNQPQHF.

Only a few counts were recorded for this clone. The chain recombines TRBV30 with TRBJ1-4; no clear D. Germline lookup yields CDR1 GTSNPN and CDR2 SVGIG (reference sequence). This CDR3 spans 14 amino acids. Trimming cost V 1 base and J 6 bases, with 12 bases left between them. For the CDR3, the DNA is TGTGCCTGGAGTGAGGCGGGGATGGATGAAAAACTGTTTTTT. Its translation: CAWSEAGMDEKLFF.

The chain joins TRBV30 to TRBJ2-7; tentatively, D is TRBD1 or TRBD2 (5 bases each). Germline CDR1 is GTSNPN and CDR2 is SVGIG (reference sequence). The CDR3 loop spans 15 amino acids. The ends were cut back, 0 bases at V and 6 bases at J, with 18 bases in the middle. The CDR3 bases are TGTGCCTGGAGTGTAGGTGGGGGTGTGCCGCGCGAGCAGTACTTC. Translated, it gives CAWSVGGGVPREQYF.

The chain uses TRBV4-3 and TRBJ2-6; D is unclear. Deletions cut 1 base from V and 2 bases from J, with 6 bases between. This CDR3 has 15 residues. From germline, CDR1 is LGHNA and CDR2 YSLEER. CDR3 bases: TGCGCCAGCAGCCAAGCAGGCCCTGGGGCCAACGTCCTGACTTTC. Its translation: CASSQAGPGANVLTF.

The chain uses TRBV5-1 and TRBJ1-4, with D unclear. The CDR3 totals 14 residues. With 6 bases removed from V and 5 bases from J, the gap between germline ends came to 14 bases. CDR1 and CDR2 (germline): SGHRS, YFSETQ. In nucleotides, the CDR3 is TGCGCCAGCACGTTAGGAGAGCCCAATGAAAAACTGTTTTTT. This codes for CASTLGEPNEKLFF.